This passage covers 18 T cell receptor beta chains from one sample sequenced in a study of T cell repertoires in cytomegalovirus infection. Which antigens these TCRs recognize remains unknown. A single record per CDR3 protein comes from TCRdb applying MiXCR to the reads. In the table there are just over 450,000 distinct CDR3 sequences, roughly 46% of which are singletons. This material consisted of cultured PBMCs, taken from culture after CMV antigen stimulation. The receptors here all came from a human donor in good health (CMV status not recorded). Some clones in this sample may be carry-over from other donors' samples.

The chain combines TRBV12-3 or TRBV12-4 with TRBJ1-1; D uncertain. The length of the CDR3 is 11 residues. V lost 8 bases to trimming and J lost 2 bases, with 6 bases between them. The CDR3 DNA reads as TGTGCCAGCGGCCCCAACACTGAAGCTTTCTTT. Residues: CASGPNTEAFF.

This chain connects TRBV4-2 to TRBJ2-7; D ambiguous. Trimming pared 3 bases from V and 3 bases from J, leaving 12 bases between. Germline V CDR1 and CDR2: LGHNA, YNFKEQ. This CDR3 has 14 residues. The CDR3 sequence is CASSQGFLDYEQYF. The DNA of the CDR3 is TGTGCCAGCAGCCAGGGATTTCTAGACTACGAGCAGTACTTC.

This clonotype was counted a few times. This chain joins TRBV11-1 and TRBJ2-7; D unresolved. CDR1 is SGHAT and CDR2 is FQDESV in the germline V gene (reference sequence). Trimming took 1 base from V and 5 from J, leaving 6 bases between them. The CDR3 covers 12 residues. The CDR3 loop reads CASSLVLNEQYF. CDR3 sequence (DNA): TGTGCCAGCAGCTTAGTTCTGAACGAGCAGTACTTC.

The CDR3 sequence: CASSPYRGGDLNTGELFF. The CDR3 DNA reads as TGTGCCAGCAGTCCATATCGGGGGGGGGACCTGAACACCGGGGAGCTGTTTTTT. The genes are TRBV5-4 and TRBJ2-2; TRBD2 agrees at 8 bases. The germline CDR1 and CDR2 sequences are SGHNT and YYREEE (reference sequence). This CDR3 comprises 18 residues. V lost 5 bases, J lost 1 base, and 13 bases stayed unmatched. Full variable domain (remainder filled in from reference TRBV5-4 and TRBJ2-2): ETGVTQSPTHLIKTRGQQVTLRCSSQSGHNTVSWYQQALGQGPQFIFQYYREEENGRGNFPPRFSGLQFPNYSSELNVNALELDDSALYLCASSPYRGGDLNTGELFFGEGSRLTVL.

The V and J genes are TRBV25-1 and TRBJ1-1; TRBD1 aligns across 7 bases. CDR1 and CDR2 (germline): MGHDK, SYGVNS. Losses at the gene ends were 3 bases for V and 8 bases for J; bases not matched to a gene: 6. The CDR3 extends over 13 amino acids. CDR3 DNA sequence: TGTGCCAGCAGTGATCCTTCGGACAGGGAAGCTTTCTTT. Amino acids: CASSDPSDREAFF.

The chain has TRBV4-2 and TRBJ2-1; D not resolved. The V gene lost 0 bases and the J gene lost 5 bases, with 8 bases spanning the gap. This CDR3 region has 14 residues. Germline assignment: CDR1 LGHNA and CDR2 YNFKEQ. This chain's CDR3 is CASSQERRNNEQFF. The CDR3 DNA follows: TGTGCCAGCAGCCAAGAGAGGCGGAACAATGAGCAGTTCTTC.

This clonotype was recorded a few times. The rearrangement joins TRBV4-1 to TRBJ2-7, with D uncertain. This CDR3 comprises 13 residues. V dropped 5 bases and J dropped 3 bases, with 11 bases sitting between them. Germline lookup yields CDR1 MGHRA and CDR2 YSYEKL. In DNA, the CDR3 is TGCGCCAGCAGCTCGCGGATATTCTACGAGCAGTACTTC. This encodes CASSSRIFYEQYF.

This clonotype was counted a few times. The chain carries TRBV19 and TRBJ2-2; D is unresolved. The V gene's germline CDR1 is LNHDA and CDR2 SQIVND (reference sequence). The CDR3 spans 12 residues. V was pared by 7 bases and J by 2 bases, with 5 bases between. The CDR3 DNA follows: TGTGCCAGTACTGACAACACCGGGGAGCTGTTTTTT. Translated, it gives CASTDNTGELFF.

There are a few counts of this clonotype. In DNA, the CDR3 is TGTGCCAGCAGCTCGGCCGGGTCGGGTACGCAGTATTTT. Residues: CASSSAGSGTQYF. The gene calls are TRBV7-2 and TRBJ2-3; D not certain. Germline CDR1 SGHTA, CDR2 FQGNSA. The CDR3 is 13 amino acids. Trimming removed 4 bases from V and 8 bases from J, with 13 bases in between.

The chain joins TRBV2 to TRBJ1-5, with TRBD1 as a possible D gene (5 bases). Germline V CDR1 and CDR2: SNHLY, FYNNEI. The CDR3 contains 13 residues. With 6 bases removed from V and 6 bases from J, the gap between germline ends came to 12 bases. CDR3 amino acids: CASSAGLLQPQHF. CDR3 nucleotide sequence: TGTGCCAGCAGCGCGGGACTCCTTCAGCCCCAGCATTTT.

The chain combines TRBV7-2 with TRBJ2-3, with 9 bases lining up with TRBD1. V gave up 5 bases and J gave up 3 bases; unmatched junction bases: 6. In germline, CDR1 is SGHTA, CDR2 FQGNSA. The CDR3 length is 15 residues. CDR3 sequence reads: CASSPPGTGTDTQYF. The CDR3 nucleotides read TGTGCCAGCAGCCCCCCCGGGACAGGGACAGATACGCAGTATTTT.

J is TRBJ2-7 and V is TRBV7-9; 8 nucleotides align to TRBD1. The germline gives CDR1 SEHNR, CDR2 FQNEAQ (reference sequence). This CDR3 spans 14 amino acids. Unmatched junction bases numbered 6, after V lost 5 bases and J lost 3 bases. CDR3 in DNA: TGTGCCAGCAGCGAAGGACAGGGTGTCTACGAGCAGTACTTC. Amino acid sequence: CASSEGQGVYEQYF.

The V gene is TRBV20-1, the J gene TRBJ2-3; TRBD1 aligns across 8 bases. The V gene's germline CDR1 is DFQATT and CDR2 SNEGSKA (reference sequence). V was clipped by 4 bases and J by 0 bases; unmatched bases: 6. This CDR3 has 15 amino acids. CDR3 amino acids: CSAIGQGLSTDTQYF. The CDR3 nucleotides are TGCAGTGCTATCGGACAGGGCCTAAGCACAGATACGCAGTATTTT.

The chain is built from TRBV27 and TRBJ2-7; TRBD2 aligns across 8 bases. Germline trimming cut 7 bases from V and 6 bases from J; bases unmatched to any gene: 11. CDR3 length equals 14 residues. Germline assignment: CDR1 MNHEY and CDR2 SMNVEV (reference sequence). The CDR3 loop is CASKSGSPGVEQYF. The DNA for the CDR3 is TGTGCCAGCAAGAGCGGGAGCCCCGGGGTCGAGCAGTACTTC.

The V gene is TRBV9, the J gene TRBJ2-1; the match to TRBD1 covers 7 bases. The CDR3 length is 15 residues. Looked up from germline, CDR1 is SGDLS and CDR2 is YYNGEE. The J segment lost 12 bases and the V segment lost 2 bases, leaving 14 bases of the junction unmatched. CDR3 region: CASSVRQGVDSGQFF. As DNA, the CDR3 is TGTGCCAGCAGCGTCAGGCAGGGGGTAGATAGTGGGCAGTTCTTC.

Note on this clonotype: The junction shows a germline mismatch at one end, possibly a read error. This chain joins TRBV28 and TRBJ2-7, with a possible D match to TRBD2 (5 bases). Germline assignment: CDR1 MDHEN and CDR2 SYDVKM. The CDR3 covers 17 residues. The CDR3 sequence is CASSLEYLSGYSYERCF. CDR3 coding DNA: TGTGCCAGCAGTTTAGAATATTTGTCGGGCTACTCCTACGAGCGGTGCTTC.

The rearrangement joins TRBV6-5 to TRBJ2-1; D is tentatively TRBD1 or TRBD2 (5 bases each). CDR1 MNHEY and CDR2 SVGAGI come from the germline V gene. This CDR3 is built from 14 residues. Trimming took off 6 bases at V and 8 bases at J, with 17 bases between the two ends. In nucleotides, the CDR3 is TGTGCCAGCAGCCAGCAGATCCGGGGCGATGAGCAGTTCTTC. Encoded protein: CASSQQIRGDEQFF.

The rearrangement uses TRBV28 and TRBJ1-5; D is undetermined. Germline assignment: CDR1 MDHEN and CDR2 SYDVKM. The CDR3 contains 15 residues. The germline V and J ends were trimmed by 1 base and 2 bases, with 9 bases remaining between them. CDR3 sequence (DNA): TGTGCCAGCAGTTTATCGTTGACCCGCAATCAGCCCCAGCATTTT. Amino acid sequence: CASSLSLTRNQPQHF.